This T cell receptor (beta chain) appears in the sequencing data of a study of blood T cell repertoires in COVID-19. At the level of the study: The United States, Italy and Spain were the sources of the acute and convalescent COVID-19 samples.

Germline loops: CDR1 SGHRS, CDR2 YFSETQ. Trimming pared 5 bases from V and 2 bases from J, leaving 19 bases between. This CDR3 is 16 amino acids long. In the original workflow: Amplification of reference gene primers was used by the study to estimate nucleated cell counts. TCRdb's copy holds only in-frame clones and misses some; the assay was immunoSEQ multiplex PCR. That table gives V, J and clone size, and the DNA gave D and trimming. The data show about 180,000 clones, with roughly 88% seen just once and 3.5% to 5% held by the top ten. Sequencing used peripheral blood. The rearrangement joins TRBV5-1 to TRBJ2-5; TRBD2 might be the D (5 bases). This TCR came from a woman in her 30s with acute or convalescent COVID-19. The CDR3 DNA follows: TGCGCCAGCAGACGCGGTGCGGGCGCACTACAAGAGACCCAGTACTTC. It specifies CASRRGAGALQETQYF.